This TCR beta chain was retrieved from a study of T cell responses to AZD1222 COVID-19 vaccine. Study context: Second doses that came at about 4 or about 12 weeks were put together.

A note on this clone: The antigen remains unidentified.

Overall study findings and caveats: Among the donors, most were white British and more were female, and clonal diversity was possibly underestimated. Spike-wide vaccine-associated CD4 TCRs dominated at 160-218 and 743-854.

The ends were cut back, 2 bases at V and 9 bases at J, with 12 bases in the middle. Germline CDR1 and CDR2: SGDLS and YYNGEE. The CDR3 spans 13 residues. Produced via immunoSEQ multiplex PCR; TCRdb's table is partial and in-frame only. This table has fewer than 130,000 clones, 92% appearing once. The chain recombines TRBV9 with TRBJ2-1; D perhaps matches TRBD1 (6 bases). The TCR sequence derives from an adult in good health. The starting material was peripheral blood, obtained on day 0 of AZD1222 vaccination. CDR3 sequence: CASSVGQPVEQFF. In nucleotides, the CDR3 is TGTGCCAGCAGCGTCGGACAGCCCGTTGAGCAGTTCTTC. The full variable domain, in which reference TRBV9 and TRBJ2-1 provide the parts outside the CDR3, is DSGVTQTPKHLITATGQRVTLRCSPRSGDLSVYWYQQSLDQGLQFLIQYYNGEERAKGNILERFSAQQFPDLHSELNLSSLELGDSALYFCASSVGQPVEQFFGPGTRLTVL.